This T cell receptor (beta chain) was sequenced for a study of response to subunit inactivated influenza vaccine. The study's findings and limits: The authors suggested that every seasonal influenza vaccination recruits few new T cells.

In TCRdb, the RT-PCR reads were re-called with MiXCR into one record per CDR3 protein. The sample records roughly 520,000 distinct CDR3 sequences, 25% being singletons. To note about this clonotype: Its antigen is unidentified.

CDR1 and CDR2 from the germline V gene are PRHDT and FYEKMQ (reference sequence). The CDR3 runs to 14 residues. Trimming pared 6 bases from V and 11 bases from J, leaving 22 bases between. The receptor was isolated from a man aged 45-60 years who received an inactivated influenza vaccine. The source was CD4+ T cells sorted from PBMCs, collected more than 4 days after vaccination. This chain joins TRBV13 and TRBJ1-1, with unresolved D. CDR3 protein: CASRGPGISREAFF. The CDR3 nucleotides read TGTGCCAGCAGGGGCCCGGGTATTTCCCGTGAGGCTTTCTTT.